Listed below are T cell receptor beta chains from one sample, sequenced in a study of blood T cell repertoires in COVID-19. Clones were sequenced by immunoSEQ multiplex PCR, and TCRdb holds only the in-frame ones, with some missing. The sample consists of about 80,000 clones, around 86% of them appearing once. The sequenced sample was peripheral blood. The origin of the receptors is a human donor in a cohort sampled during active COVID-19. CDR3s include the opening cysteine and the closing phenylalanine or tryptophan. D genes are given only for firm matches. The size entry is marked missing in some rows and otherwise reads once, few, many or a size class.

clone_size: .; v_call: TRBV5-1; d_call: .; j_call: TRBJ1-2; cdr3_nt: TGCGCCAGCAGCGCGAGGGACAAGGACTATGGCTACACCTTC; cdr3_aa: CASSARDKDYGYTF
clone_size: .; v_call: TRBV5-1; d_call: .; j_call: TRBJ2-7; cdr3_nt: TGCGCCAGCAGCTTGCAGACAGCTACCCTCGGGGAGCAGTACTTC; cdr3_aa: CASSLQTATLGEQYF
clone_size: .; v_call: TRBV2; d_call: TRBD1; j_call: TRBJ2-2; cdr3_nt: TGTGCCAGCAGCCCGACAGGGAGTGGGGATCGCGGGGAGCTGTTTTTT; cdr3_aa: CASSPTGSGDRGELFF
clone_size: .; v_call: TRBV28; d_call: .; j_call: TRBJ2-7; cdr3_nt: TGTGCCAGCACGAGATTAGGGACTCCGAAGTCCGAGCAGTACTTC; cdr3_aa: CASTRLGTPKSEQYF
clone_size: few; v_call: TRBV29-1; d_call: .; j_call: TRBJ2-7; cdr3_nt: TGCAGCGCCGGGACACAGTACGAGCAGTACTTC; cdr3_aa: CSAGTQYEQYF
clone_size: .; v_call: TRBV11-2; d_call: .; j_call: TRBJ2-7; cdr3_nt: TGTGCCAGCAGCCCACCGCCGACTAGATCCTACGAGCAGTACTTC; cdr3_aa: CASSPPPTRSYEQYF
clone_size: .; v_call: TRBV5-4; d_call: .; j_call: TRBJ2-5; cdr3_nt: TGTGCCTCCTCGCGGGATCCTCAAGAGACCCAGTACTTC; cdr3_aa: CASSRDPQETQYF
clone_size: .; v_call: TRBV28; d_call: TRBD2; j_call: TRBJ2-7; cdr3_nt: TGTGCCAGCAGTTCCTTCGGTGCGGGAGTAACATCCGAGCAGTACTTC; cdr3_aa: CASSSFGAGVTSEQYF
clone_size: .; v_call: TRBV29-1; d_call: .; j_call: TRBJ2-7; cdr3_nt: TGCAGCGCTGCCGGCCCCCTGGGACTGGGAAACGAGCAGTACTTC; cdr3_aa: CSAAGPLGLGNEQYF
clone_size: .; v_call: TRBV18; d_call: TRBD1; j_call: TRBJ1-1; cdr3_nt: TGTGCCAGCTCACCGAGACAGGGGGCGGGTGAAGCTTTCTTT; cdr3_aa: CASSPRQGAGEAFF
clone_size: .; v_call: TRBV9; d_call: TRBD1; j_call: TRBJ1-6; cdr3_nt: TGTGCCAGCAGCGTAGAGGGACAGGGTTCACCCCTCCACTTT; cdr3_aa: CASSVEGQGSPLHF
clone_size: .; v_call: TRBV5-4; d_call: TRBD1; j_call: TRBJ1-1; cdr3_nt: TGTGCCAGCAGCTTCCGGACAGGGGTGAACACTGAAGCTTTCTTT; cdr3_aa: CASSFRTGVNTEAFF
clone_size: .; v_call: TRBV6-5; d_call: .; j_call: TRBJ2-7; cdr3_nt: TGTGCCAGCAGTTATAGCCCAGAGGTGGGCTACGAGCAGTACTTC; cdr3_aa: CASSYSPEVGYEQYF
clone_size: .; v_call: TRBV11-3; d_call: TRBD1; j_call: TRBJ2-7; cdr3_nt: TGTGCCAGCAGCCCTTTTCTGGGACAGGGAGGGGACGAGCAGTACTTC; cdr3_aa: CASSPFLGQGGDEQYF
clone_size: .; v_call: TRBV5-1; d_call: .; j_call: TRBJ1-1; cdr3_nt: TGCGCCAGCAGCTCCCGTGGGGACATTGAAGCTTTCTTT; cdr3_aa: CASSSRGDIEAFF
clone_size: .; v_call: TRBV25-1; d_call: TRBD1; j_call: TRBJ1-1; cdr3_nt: TGTGCCAGCATCGGAATAGGGGGCAACACTGAAGCTTTCTTT; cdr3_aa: CASIGIGGNTEAFF
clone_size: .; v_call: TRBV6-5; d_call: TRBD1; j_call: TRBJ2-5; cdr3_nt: TGTGCCAGCAGTAGTCGACAGGGTGCGGGGACCCAGTACTTC; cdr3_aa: CASSSRQGAGTQYF
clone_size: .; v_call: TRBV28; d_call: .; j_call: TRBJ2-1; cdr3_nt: TGTGCCACCTACCGGGGCTACAATGAGCAGTTCTTC; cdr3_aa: CATYRGYNEQFF
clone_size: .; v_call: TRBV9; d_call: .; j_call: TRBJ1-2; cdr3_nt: TGTGCCAGCAGCGCCCGGGACAACCAAGACTATGGCTACACCTTC; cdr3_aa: CASSARDNQDYGYTF
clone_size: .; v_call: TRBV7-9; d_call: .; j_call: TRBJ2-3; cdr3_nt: TGTGCCAGCAGCTCCTCGGTCTCCCTTAGCACAGATACGCAGTATTTT; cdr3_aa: CASSSSVSLSTDTQYF
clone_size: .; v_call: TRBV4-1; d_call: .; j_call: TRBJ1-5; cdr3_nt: TGCGCCAGCAGCCAGCCGGGATTAAATAGCAATCAGCCCCAGCATTTT; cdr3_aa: CASSQPGLNSNQPQHF
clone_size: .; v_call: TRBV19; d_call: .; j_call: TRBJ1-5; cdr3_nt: TGTGCCAGTAGTATTACGGATCAGCCCCAGCATTTT; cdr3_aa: CASSITDQPQHF
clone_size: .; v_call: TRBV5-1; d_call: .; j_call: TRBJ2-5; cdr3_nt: TGCGCCAGCAGCCAAACCACAGACAGGCTTCGGGGAGAGACCCAGTACTTC; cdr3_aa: CASSQTTDRLRGETQYF
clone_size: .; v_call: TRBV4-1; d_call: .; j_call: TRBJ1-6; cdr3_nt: TGCGCCAGCAGCCAAGATACGGTGTCAAGACCCCTCCACTTT; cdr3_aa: CASSQDTVSRPLHF
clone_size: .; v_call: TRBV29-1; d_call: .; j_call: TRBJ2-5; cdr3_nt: TGCAGCGTTGAATCCGCGGGGACCCAGTACTTC; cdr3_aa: CSVESAGTQYF
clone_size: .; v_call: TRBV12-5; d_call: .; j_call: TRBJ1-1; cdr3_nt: TGTGCTAGTGGTCCCGGGGGGCCAAACATGAACACTGAAGCTTTCTTT; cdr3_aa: CASGPGGPNMNTEAFF
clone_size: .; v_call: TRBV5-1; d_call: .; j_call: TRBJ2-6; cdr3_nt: TGCGCCAGCAGCGCCGAGGGGGCCAACGTCCTGACTTTC; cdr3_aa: CASSAEGANVLTF
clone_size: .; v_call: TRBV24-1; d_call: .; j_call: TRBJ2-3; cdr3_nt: TGTGCCACCAGTGTTTCTGCGACAGATACGCAGTATTTT; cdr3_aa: CATSVSATDTQYF